The source of this T cell receptor beta chain is a study of patients and donors after allogeneic stem cell transplantation. TCRdb ran MiXCR on the RT-PCR reads and lists one entry per CDR3 protein. The sample lists over 65,000 distinct CDR3 sequences, about 26% seen once, with about 25% in the top ten. The V gene's germline CDR1 is SQVTM and CDR2 ANQGSEA. The CDR3 covers 15 residues. Trimming removed 6 bases at V and 4 bases at J, with 21 bases between. The chain joins TRBV29-1 to TRBJ1-1; tentatively, D is TRBD1 (6 bases). The specimen sequenced was blood, either unsorted or a sorted T cell fraction (not recorded which). This clonotype was sampled from a human donor who was either an allogeneic HSCT recipient or a stem cell or donor lymphocyte infusion donor (not recorded which). It is not recorded whose cells these are; they may come from a transplant donor. CDR3 DNA sequence: TGCAGCGTCGAAAACCCACAGGGTACGGGCACTGAAGCTTTCTTT. Protein: CSVENPQGTGTEAFF.